This T cell receptor beta chain was captured by sequencing in a study of blood T cell repertoires in COVID-19. Looking at the study overall: Samples representing acute and convalescent COVID-19 were sourced from the United States, Italy and Spain.

Profiling relied on immunoSEQ multiplex PCR, and the TCRdb table lists in-frame clones only, not all of them. The sample consists of a few hundred thousand clones, 65% to 85% of them appearing once. Germline CDR1 is SGHRS and CDR2 is YFSETQ. The junction had 13 bases not matched to a gene; V was cut back by 8 bases and J by 5 bases. The CDR3 has 16 amino acids. Sequences were obtained from PBMCs or T cells enriched from blood (not recorded which). The chain links TRBV5-1 to TRBJ1-6; TRBD1 matches at 7 bases. The clonotype comes from a middle-aged woman with acute COVID-19. The CDR3 nucleotides are TGCGCCAGTTCTCCTTACCGGGACAGAGATAATTCACCCCTCCACTTT. It encodes CASSPYRDRDNSPLHF.